The subject of this entry is one TCR beta chain. No cognate antigen has been identified for it. No base-level quality is on record; no much larger clone is a single base apart. The donors were healthy, HIV-negative adults who had no recently reported acute infections or vaccinations. Every donor was a Caucasian adult residing in Nashville, Tennessee, USA. CD4+ T cells were enriched through magnetic negative selection, after which naive cells were positively selected on CD45RA and the remaining negative fraction served as the memory subset. After blood collection by leukapheresis, PBMCs were isolated using Ficoll-Histopaque density gradient centrifugation and then cryopreserved in the vapor phase of liquid nitrogen. Analytical flow cytometry was used to check the purity and quantity of every magnetically sorted T cell population. Each sorted fraction had its genomic DNA isolated and then quantified by UV absorbance on a Nanodrop 2000c.

The CDR3 measures 14 amino acids from cysteine to phenylalanine. Only the CDR3 DNA is retained, 42 bases long and in frame from the first base. The data derive from a study of shared clonotypes between healthy human individuals (dated by TCRdb to about 2020). Some background on the complete study: The cohort included a few men and two women between 18 and 49 years of age. For each donor, three plates each were used for CD4 naive and CD4 memory, two plates were used for CD8 naive, and one plate was used for CD8 memory. The study deeply sequenced blood TCR repertoires of five healthy adults to estimate repertoire size and the extent of clonotype sharing between individuals. To increase sequencing depth and limit assay-specific biases, different laboratories used diverse techniques to prepare libraries and sequence TCR repertoires. Between about 0.8 and 8.9 billion PBMCs per donor were obtained by leukapheresis.

General conclusions and limits of the study: Estimated clonotype richness was generally larger for naive than for memory subsets. Sharing across a few donors was observed for approximately 5% of naive CD4, less than 4% of naive CD8, 2% to 2.5% of memory CD4, and less than 0.45% of memory CD8 clonotypes. Pairwise subsampling indicated that sequencing depth was expected to affect the degree of clonotype sharing among donors. Rarefaction of sorted-subset datasets indicated incomplete sequencing despite the large sequencing depth. Sampling was limited to blood, and TCR repertoires in tissue likely differ from TCR repertoires in blood. Because the study included a small number of donors, the genetic and exposure-history diversity represented was limited. Compared with non-shared clonotypes, the clonotypes found in all four sorted-subset donors had higher generation probabilities.

Using the deep immunoSEQ assay, multiplex PCR amplified TCR CDR3 regions from genomic DNA. Genomic DNA extracted from each cell subset was distributed evenly over all wells of several immunoSEQ 96-well plates, and each plate served as one replicate. For sorted subsets, 200 ng of genomic DNA, equivalent to some 30,000 T cell genomes, went into each replicate PCR. Purified libraries were quantified with a Qubit 3.0 fluorometer, sized on a Bioanalyzer 2100, and re-quantified with the KAPA Library Quantification kit. Every immunoSEQ 96-well plate was sequenced on a dedicated single-read 150-cycle Illumina NextSeq 550 flow cell. Turning to the authors' computational methods: Because the immunoSEQ output held only junctional sequences and lacked quality scores, the filtering could not match the filtering applied to full-length reads. Sequences were annotated with PyIR, a Python wrapper for IgBLAST v1.9, using IMGT germline references to assign V/J genes and CDR3. Reads were filtered out if the reads had weak V/J assignments (E-value above 1e-6), no CDR3, stop codons, out-of-frame junctions, or ambiguous translated residues. A V3J clonotype was defined by an identical inferred V gene, J gene, and CDR3 amino acid sequence. To compute the percentage overlap between repertoires, the number of shared unique clonotypes was divided by the size of the smaller repertoire. Richness of each repertoire was evaluated using RTK rarefaction, the Chao1 estimator, and Recon v2.1 estimates of unobserved clonotypes. For all TCRbeta clonotypes obtained by the gDNA method from several donors, generation probabilities were computed with OLGA. Imported from immuneACCESS, the table was reduced by TCRdb to in-frame sequences with V and J called. These copies leave out some clones; in studies compared against another copy, an unresolved V gene accounts for under half, and the cause of the remainder is not known. Clone size and the V and J calls come from that table; the DNA yielded D and trimming. For this sample the table gives about 610,000 clones, of which 95% to 98% were detected only once. About 0.057% of the sample belongs to the ten largest clones.

This sequence was found in a woman aged 25 to 39 in good health. The sample comprised naive CD4+ T cells sorted from blood. The sample's cell subset or site label, in plain terms: CD45RA+ positively selected. The rearranged segments are TRBV21-1 and TRBJ1-6. TRBV21-1 constitutes a pseudogene. The nucleotide sequence is TGTGCCAGCAGCGAGCGGGTAAGGGGCTCACCCCTCCACTTT. Its protein reads: CASSERVRGSPLHF.